The sequence of this T cell receptor (beta chain) was determined in a study of human T cells and chemical hapten exposure. The study's findings and limits: Those TCRs sitting above 1 in 1000 frequency stayed the same with DPC sensitization.

The germline CDR1 and CDR2 sequences are MNHEY and SVGEGT. The junction had 8 bases not matched to a gene; V was cut back by 1 base and J by 3 bases. The CDR3 has 17 amino acids. This clonotype appeared a few times. Its antigen is currently unknown. Individual cDNA molecules in this library carried unique molecular identifiers. Original data processing: Counting gave a median of 95,638 TCRs per sample, with values ranging from about 23,224 to 750,000. TCRdb ran MiXCR on the RACE reads and lists one entry per CDR3 protein. TCRdb, not the authors, supplied the V and J calls. Altogether approximately 90,000 distinct CDR3 sequences are present, about 8.6% being singletons, with the ten largest covering around 3%. The time point denotes: healthy volunteer bleed at 2 weeks. Blood, whole and unfractionated, served as the source for total RNA extraction.

The chain recombines TRBV6-2 or TRBV6-3 with TRBJ1-1, with 10 bases identical to TRBD1. Sequenced: whole blood. This TCR came from a female donor in good health. Some clones in this sample may be carry-over from other donors' samples. CDR3 residues: CASSYFLTGGFDTEAFF. The CDR3 region has the DNA TGTGCCAGCAGTTACTTTTTGACAGGGGGCTTCGACACTGAAGCTTTCTTT.